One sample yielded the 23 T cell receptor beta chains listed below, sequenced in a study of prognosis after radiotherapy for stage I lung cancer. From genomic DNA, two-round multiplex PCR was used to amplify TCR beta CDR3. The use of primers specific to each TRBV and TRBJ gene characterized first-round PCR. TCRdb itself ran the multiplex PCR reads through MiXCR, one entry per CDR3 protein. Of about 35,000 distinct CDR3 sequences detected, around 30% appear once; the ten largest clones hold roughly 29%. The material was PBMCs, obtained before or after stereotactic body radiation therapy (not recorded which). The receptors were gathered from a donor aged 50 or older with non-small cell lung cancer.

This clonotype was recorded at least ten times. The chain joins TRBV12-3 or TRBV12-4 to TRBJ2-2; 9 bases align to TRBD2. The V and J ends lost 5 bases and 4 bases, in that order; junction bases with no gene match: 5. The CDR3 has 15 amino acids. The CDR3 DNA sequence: TGTGCCAGCAGTCTAAGCGGGAGGCCCACCGGGGAGCTGTTTTTT. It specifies CASSLSGRPTGELFF.

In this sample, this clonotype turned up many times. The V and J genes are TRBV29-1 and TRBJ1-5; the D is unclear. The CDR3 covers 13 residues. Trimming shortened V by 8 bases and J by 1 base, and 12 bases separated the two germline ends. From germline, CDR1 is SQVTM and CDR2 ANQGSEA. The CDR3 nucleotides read TGCAGCCCCGAGCCCGCCAGCAATCAGCCCCAGCATTTT. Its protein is CSPEPASNQPQHF.

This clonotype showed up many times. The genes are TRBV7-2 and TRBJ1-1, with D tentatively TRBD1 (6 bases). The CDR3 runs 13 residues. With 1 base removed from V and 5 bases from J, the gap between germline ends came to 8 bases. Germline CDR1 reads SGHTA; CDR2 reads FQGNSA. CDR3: CASSLGGGTEAFF. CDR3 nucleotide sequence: TGTGCCAGCAGCTTAGGAGGGGGGACTGAAGCTTTCTTT.

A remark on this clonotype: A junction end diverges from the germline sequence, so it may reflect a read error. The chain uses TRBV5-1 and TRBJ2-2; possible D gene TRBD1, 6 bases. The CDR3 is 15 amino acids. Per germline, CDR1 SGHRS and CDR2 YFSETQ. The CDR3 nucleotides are TGCGCCAGCAGCTTGGCCAACAGGGACACCGGCGAGCTGTGTTTT. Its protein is CASSLANRDTGELCF.

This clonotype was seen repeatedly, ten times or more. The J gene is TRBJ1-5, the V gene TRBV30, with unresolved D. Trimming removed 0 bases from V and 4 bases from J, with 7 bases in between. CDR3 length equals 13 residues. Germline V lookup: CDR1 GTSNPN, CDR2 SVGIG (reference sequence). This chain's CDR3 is CAWSVLRNQPQHF. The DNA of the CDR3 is TGTGCCTGGAGTGTACTTAGGAATCAGCCCCAGCATTTT.

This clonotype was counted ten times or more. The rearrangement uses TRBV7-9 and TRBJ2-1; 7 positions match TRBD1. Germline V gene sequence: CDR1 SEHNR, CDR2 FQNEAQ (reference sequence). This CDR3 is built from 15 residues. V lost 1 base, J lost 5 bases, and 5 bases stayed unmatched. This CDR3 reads CASSLDGTAHNEQFF. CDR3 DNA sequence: TGTGCCAGCAGCTTAGATGGGACAGCCCACAATGAGCAGTTCTTC.

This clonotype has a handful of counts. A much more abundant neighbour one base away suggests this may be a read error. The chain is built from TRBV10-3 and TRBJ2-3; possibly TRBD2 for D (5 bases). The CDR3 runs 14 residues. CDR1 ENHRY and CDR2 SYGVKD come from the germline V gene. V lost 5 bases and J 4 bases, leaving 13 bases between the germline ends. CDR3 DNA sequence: TGTGCCATCAGTTCCGGGGAGAGCGCAGATACGCAGTATTTT. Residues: CAISSGESADTQYF.

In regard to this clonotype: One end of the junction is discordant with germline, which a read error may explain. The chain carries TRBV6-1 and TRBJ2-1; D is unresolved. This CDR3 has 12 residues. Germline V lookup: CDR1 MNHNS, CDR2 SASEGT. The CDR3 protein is CASSEIWNEHFF. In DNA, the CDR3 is TGTGCCAGCAGTGAAATCTGGAATGAGCATTTCTTC.

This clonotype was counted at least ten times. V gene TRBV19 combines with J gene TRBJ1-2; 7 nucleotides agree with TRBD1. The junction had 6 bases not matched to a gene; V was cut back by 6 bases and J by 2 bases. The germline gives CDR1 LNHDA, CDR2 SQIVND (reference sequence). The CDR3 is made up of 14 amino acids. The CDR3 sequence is CASRPGQANYGYTF. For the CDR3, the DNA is TGTGCCAGTAGACCCGGACAGGCAAACTATGGCTACACCTTC. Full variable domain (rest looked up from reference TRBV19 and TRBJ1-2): DGGITQSPKYLFRKEGQNVTLSCEQNLNHDAMYWYRQDPGQGLRLIYYSQIVNDFQKGDIAEGYSVSREKKESFPLTVTSAQKNPTAFYLCASRPGQANYGYTFGSGTRLTVV.

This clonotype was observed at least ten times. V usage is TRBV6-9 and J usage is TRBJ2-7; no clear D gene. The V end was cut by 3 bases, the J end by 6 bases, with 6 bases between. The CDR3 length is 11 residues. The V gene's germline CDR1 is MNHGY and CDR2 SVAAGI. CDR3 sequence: CASSYGPEQYF. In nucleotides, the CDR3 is TGTGCCAGCAGTTACGGGCCCGAGCAGTACTTC.

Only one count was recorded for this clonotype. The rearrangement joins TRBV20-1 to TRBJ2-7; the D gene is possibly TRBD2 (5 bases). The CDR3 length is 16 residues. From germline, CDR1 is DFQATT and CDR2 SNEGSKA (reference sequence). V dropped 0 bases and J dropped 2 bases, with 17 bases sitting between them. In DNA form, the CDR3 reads TGCAGTGCTAGAGATGACGATAGCGCGGGCCCCTACGAGCAGTACTTC. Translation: CSARDDDSAGPYEQYF.

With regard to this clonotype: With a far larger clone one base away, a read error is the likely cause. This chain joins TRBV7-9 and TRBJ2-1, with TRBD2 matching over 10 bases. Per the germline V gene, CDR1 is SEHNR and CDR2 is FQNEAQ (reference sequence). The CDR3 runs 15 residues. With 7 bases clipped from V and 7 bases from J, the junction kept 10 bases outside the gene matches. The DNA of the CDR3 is TGTGCCAGCATCCACAGCGGGACTAGCGAGAATGAGCAGTTCTTC. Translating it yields CASIHSGTSENEQFF.

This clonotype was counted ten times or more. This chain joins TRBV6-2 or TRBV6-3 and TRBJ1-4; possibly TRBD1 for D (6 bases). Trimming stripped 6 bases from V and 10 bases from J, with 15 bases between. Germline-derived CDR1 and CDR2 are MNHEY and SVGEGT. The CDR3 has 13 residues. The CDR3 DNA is TGTGCCAGCAGCCTGGCTGAGGGGGGAAAACTGTTTTTT. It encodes CASSLAEGGKLFF.

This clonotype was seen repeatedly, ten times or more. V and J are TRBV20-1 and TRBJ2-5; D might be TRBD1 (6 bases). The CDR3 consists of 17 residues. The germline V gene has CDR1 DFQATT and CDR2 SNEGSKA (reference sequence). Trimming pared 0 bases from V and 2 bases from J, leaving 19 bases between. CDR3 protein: CSARDRGFTQFQETQYF. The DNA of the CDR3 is TGCAGTGCTAGAGACAGGGGTTTTACGCAGTTTCAAGAGACCCAGTACTTC.

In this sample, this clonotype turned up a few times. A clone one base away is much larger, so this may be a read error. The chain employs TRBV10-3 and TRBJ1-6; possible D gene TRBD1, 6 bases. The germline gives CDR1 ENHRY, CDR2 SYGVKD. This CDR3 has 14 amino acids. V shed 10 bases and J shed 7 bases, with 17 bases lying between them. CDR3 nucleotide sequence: TGTGCCACCACCAACAGGGTGGACAATTCACCCCTCCACTTT. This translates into CATTNRVDNSPLHF.

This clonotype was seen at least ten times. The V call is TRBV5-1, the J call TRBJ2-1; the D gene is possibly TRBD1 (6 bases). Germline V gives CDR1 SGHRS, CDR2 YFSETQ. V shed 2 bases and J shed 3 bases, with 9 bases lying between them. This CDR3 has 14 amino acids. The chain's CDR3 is CASSLMGHYNEQFF. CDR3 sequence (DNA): TGCGCCAGCAGCTTAATGGGACACTACAATGAGCAGTTCTTC.

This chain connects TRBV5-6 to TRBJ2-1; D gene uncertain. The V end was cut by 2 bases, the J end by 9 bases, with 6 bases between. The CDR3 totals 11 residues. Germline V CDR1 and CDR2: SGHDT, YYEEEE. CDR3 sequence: CASSFELEQFF. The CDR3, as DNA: TGTGCCAGCAGCTTCGAGCTTGAGCAGTTCTTC.

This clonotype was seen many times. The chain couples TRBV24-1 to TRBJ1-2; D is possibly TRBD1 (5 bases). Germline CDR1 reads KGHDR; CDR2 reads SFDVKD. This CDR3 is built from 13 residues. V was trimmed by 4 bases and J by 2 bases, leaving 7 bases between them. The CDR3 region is CATSEPGNYGYTF. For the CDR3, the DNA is TGTGCCACCAGTGAACCAGGGAACTATGGCTACACCTTC.

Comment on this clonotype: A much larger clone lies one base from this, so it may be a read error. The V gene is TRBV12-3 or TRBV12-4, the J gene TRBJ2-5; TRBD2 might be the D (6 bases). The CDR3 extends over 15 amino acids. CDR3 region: CSSSRGTAAQETQYF. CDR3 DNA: TGTTCCAGCAGCCGCGGGACTGCAGCCCAAGAGACCCAGTACTTC.

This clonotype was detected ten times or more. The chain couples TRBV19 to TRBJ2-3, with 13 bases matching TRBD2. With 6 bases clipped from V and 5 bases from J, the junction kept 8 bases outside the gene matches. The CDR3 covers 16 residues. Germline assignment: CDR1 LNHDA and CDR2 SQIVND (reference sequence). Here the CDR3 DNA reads TGTGCCAGTAGCCGAGGACTAGCGGGGGCTGGAGATACGCAGTATTTT. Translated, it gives CASSRGLAGAGDTQYF.

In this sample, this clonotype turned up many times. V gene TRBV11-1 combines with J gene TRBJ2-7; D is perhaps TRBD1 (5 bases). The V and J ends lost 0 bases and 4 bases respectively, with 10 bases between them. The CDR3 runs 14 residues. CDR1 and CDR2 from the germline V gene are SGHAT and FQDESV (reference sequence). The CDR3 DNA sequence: TGTGCCAGCAGCTTAGCCCAGGGTGGGTACGAGCAGTACTTC. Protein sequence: CASSLAQGGYEQYF.

This CDR3 is CASSAGQEYEQFF. The CDR3 nucleotides are TGTGCCAGCAGTGCGGGACAGGAATATGAGCAGTTCTTC. J is TRBJ2-1 and V is TRBV2; 8 bases map to TRBD1. V dropped 4 bases and J dropped 8; count of bases not matched to a gene: 4. This CDR3 contains 13 residues. Germline assignment: CDR1 SNHLY and CDR2 FYNNEI. The entire variable domain, with the rest obtained from reference TRBV2 and TRBJ2-1, is as follows: EPEVTQTPSHQVTQMGQEVILRCVPISNHLYFYWYRQILGQKVEFLVSFYNNEISEKSEIFDDQFSVERPDGSNFTLKIRSTKLEDSAMYFCASSAGQEYEQFFGPGTRLTVL.

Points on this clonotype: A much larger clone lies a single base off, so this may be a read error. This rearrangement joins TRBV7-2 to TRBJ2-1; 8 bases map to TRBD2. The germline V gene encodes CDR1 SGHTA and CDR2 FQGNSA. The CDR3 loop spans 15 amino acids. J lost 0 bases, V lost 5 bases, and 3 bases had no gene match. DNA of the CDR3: TGTGCCAGCAGCACTAGCGGAATCTCCTACAATGAGCAGTTCTTC. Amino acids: CASSTSGISYNEQFF.